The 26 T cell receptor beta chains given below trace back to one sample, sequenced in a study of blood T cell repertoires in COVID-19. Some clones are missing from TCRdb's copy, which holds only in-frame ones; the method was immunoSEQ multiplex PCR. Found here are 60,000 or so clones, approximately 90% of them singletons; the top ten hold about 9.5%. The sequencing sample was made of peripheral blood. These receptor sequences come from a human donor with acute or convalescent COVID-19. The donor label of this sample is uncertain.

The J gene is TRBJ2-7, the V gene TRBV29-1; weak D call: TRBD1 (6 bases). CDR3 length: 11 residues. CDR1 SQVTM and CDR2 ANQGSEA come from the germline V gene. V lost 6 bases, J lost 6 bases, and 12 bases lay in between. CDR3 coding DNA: TGCAGCGTACAGGGTCTCAGCGAGCAGTACTTC. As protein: CSVQGLSEQYF.

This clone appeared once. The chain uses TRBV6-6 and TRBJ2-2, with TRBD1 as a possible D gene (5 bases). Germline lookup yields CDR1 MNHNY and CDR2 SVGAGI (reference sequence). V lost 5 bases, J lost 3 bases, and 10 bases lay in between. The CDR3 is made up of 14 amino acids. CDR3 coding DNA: TGTGCCAGCAGTCCCGACAGACACACCGGGGAGCTGTTTTTT. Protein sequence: CASSPDRHTGELFF.

As DNA, the CDR3 is TGTGCCAGCAGGATACAGGGGGCGGAGACCCAGTACTTC. Translated, it gives CASRIQGAETQYF. V gene TRBV27 combines with J gene TRBJ2-5, with 9 bases fitting TRBD1. V was clipped by 6 bases and J by 5 bases; unmatched bases: 4. Per germline, CDR1 MNHEY and CDR2 SMNVEV (reference sequence). The CDR3 loop spans 13 amino acids.

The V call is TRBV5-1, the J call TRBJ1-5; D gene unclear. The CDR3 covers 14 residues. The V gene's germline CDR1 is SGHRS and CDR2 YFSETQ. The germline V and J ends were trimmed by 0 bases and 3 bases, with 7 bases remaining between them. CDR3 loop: CASSLEGVNQPQHF. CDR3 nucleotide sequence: TGCGCCAGCAGCTTGGAGGGAGTCAATCAGCCCCAGCATTTT. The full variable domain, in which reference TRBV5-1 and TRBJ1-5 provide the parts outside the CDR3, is KAGVTQTPRYLIKTRGQQVTLSCSPISGHRSVSWYQQTPGQGLQFLFEYFSETQRNKGNFPGRFSGRQFSNSRSEMNVSTLELGDSALYLCASSLEGVNQPQHFGDGTRLSIL.

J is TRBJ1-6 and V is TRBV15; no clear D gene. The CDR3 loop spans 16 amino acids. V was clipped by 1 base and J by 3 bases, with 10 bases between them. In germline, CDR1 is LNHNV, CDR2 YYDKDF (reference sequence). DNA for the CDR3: TGTGCCACCAGCAGAGGCTCGAGTGTCTATAATTCACCCCTCCACTTT. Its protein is CATSRGSSVYNSPLHF.

Written as DNA, the CDR3 is TGTGCCAGCAGTCCCAGCGTCGGGTCCTACAATGAGCAGTTCTTC. As protein: CASSPSVGSYNEQFF. The chain couples TRBV2 to TRBJ2-1, with unresolved D. CDR1 is SNHLY and CDR2 is FYNNEI in the germline V gene. The CDR3 runs to 15 residues. With 5 bases removed from V and 1 base from J, the gap between germline ends came to 12 bases.

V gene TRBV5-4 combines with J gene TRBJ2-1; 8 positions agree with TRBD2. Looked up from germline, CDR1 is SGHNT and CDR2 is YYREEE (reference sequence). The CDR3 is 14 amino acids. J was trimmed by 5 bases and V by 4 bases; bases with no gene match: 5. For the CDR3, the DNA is TGTGCCAGCAGCCCGGGACTAGTAAACAATGAGCAGTTCTTC. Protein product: CASSPGLVNNEQFF.

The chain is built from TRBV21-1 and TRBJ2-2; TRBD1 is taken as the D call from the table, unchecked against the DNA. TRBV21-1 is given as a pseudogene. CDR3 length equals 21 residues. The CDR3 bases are TGTGCCAGCAGCAAAGTGCGAGACGACCGGGACAGGGCCCCGAACACCGGGGAGCTGTTTTTT. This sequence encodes CASSKVRDDRDRAPNTGELFF.

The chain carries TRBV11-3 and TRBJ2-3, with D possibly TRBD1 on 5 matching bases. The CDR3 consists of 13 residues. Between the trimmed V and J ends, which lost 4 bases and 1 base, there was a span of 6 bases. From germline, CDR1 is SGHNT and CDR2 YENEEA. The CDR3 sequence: CASSSRGTDTQYF. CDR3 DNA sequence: TGTGCCAGCAGCTCCAGGGGCACAGATACGCAGTATTTT.

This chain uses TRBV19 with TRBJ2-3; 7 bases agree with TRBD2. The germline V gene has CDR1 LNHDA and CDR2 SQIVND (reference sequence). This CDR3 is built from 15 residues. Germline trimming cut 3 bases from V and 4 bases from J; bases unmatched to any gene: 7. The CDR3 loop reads CASSMVAGASDTQYF. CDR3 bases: TGTGCCAGTAGTATGGTTGCGGGAGCTTCAGATACGCAGTATTTT.

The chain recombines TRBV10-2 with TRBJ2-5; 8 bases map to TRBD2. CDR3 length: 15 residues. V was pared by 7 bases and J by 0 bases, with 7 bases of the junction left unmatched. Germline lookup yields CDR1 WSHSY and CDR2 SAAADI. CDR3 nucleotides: TGCGCCAGCACTTTTAGCGGGGTGAACCAAGAGACCCAGTACTTC. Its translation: CASTFSGVNQETQYF.

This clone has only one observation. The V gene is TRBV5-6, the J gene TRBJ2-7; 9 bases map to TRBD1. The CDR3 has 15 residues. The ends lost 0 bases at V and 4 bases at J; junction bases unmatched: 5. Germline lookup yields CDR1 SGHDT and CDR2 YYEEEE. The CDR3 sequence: CASSLGGTGSYEQYF. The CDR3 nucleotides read TGTGCCAGCAGCTTGGGTGGGACAGGGAGTTACGAGCAGTACTTC. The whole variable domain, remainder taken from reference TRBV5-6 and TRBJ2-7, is DAGVTQSPTHLIKTRGQQVTLRCSPKSGHDTVSWYQQALGQGPQFIFQYYEEEERQRGNFPDRFSGHQFPNYSSELNVNALLLGDSALYLCASSLGGTGSYEQYFGPGTRLTVT.

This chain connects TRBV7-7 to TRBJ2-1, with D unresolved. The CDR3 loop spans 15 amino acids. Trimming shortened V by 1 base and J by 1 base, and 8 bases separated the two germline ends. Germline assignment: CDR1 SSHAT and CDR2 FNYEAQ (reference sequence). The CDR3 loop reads CASSLGLESYNEQFF. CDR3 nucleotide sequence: TGTGCCAGCAGCTTAGGGCTAGAGTCCTACAATGAGCAGTTCTTC.

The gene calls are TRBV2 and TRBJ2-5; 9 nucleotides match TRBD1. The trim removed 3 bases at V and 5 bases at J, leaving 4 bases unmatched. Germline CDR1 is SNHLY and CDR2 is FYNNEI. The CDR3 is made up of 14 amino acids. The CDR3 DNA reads TGTGCCAGCAGTGATTGGGGACAGGGCGAGACCCAGTACTTC. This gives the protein CASSDWGQGETQYF. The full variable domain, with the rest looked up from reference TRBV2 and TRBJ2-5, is EPEVTQTPSHQVTQMGQEVILRCVPISNHLYFYWYRQILGQKVEFLVSFYNNEISEKSEIFDDQFSVERPDGSNFTLKIRSTKLEDSAMYFCASSDWGQGETQYFGPGTRLLVL.

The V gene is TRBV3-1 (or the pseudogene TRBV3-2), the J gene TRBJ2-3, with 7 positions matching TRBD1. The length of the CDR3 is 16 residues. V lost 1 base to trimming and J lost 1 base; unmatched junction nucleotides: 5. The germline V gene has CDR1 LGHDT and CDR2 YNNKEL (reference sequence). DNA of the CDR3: TGTGCCAGCAGCCAAGTAGGGGGCGGTGGCACAGATACGCAGTATTTT. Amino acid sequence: CASSQVGGGGTDTQYF.

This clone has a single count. CDR3 in amino acids: CASSLGGTGGRTSTDTQYF. CDR3 nucleotide sequence: TGCGCCAGCAGCTTGGGAGGGACGGGAGGACGAACTAGCACAGATACGCAGTATTTT. V gene TRBV5-1 combines with J gene TRBJ2-3; 7 nucleotides line up with TRBD2. Germline V gene data show CDR1 as SGHRS and CDR2 as YFSETQ. This CDR3 is 19 amino acids long. The V segment lost 0 bases and the J segment 0 bases; nucleotides outside the gene matches: 13.

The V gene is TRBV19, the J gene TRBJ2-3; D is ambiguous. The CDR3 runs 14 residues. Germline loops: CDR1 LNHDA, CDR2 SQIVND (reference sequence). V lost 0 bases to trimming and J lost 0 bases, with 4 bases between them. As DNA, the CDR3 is TGTGCCAGTAGTATAGATTATAGCACAGATACGCAGTATTTT. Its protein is CASSIDYSTDTQYF.

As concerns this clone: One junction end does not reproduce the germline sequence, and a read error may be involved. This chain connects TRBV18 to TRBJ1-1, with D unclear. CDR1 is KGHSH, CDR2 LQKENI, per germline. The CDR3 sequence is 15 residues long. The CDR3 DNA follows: TGTGCCAGCCCACCACTGCACGGGATAAACACTGAAGCTTTCTTT. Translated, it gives CASPPLHGINTEAFF.

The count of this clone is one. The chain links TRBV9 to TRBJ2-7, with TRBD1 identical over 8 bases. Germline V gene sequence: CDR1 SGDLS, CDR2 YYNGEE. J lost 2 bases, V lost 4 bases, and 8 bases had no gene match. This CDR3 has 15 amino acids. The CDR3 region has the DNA TGTGCCAGCAGCTTGGGACAGGATGTGACCTACGAGCAGTACTTC. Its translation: CASSLGQDVTYEQYF.

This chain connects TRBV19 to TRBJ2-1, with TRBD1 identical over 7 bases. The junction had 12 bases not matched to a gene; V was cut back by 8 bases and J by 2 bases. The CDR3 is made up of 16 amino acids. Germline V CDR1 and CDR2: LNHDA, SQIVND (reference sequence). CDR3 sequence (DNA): TGTGCCAGTTCCATCGAGGGGGCTAACCCCTACAATGAGCAGTTCTTC. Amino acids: CASSIEGANPYNEQFF.

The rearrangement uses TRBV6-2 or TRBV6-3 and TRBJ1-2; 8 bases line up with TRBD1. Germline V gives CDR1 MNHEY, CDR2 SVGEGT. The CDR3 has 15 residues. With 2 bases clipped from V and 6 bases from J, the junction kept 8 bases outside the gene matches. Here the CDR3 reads CASSYTQGVEHGYTF. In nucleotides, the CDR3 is TGTGCCAGCAGTTACACACAGGGGGTAGAGCATGGCTACACCTTC.

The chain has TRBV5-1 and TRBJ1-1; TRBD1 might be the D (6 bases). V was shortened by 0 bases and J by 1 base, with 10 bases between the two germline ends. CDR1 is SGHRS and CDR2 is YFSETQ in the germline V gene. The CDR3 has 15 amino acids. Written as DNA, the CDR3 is TGCGCCAGCAGCTTGGCACAGGGTCGGAACACTGAAGCTTTCTTT. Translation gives CASSLAQGRNTEAFF.

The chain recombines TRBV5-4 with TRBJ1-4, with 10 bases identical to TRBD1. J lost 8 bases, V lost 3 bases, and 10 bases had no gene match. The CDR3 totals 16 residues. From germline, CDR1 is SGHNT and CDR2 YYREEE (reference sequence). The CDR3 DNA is TGTGCCAGCAGCTCTAACCCGACAGGGGGCGAAGAAAAACTGTTTTTT. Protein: CASSSNPTGGEEKLFF.

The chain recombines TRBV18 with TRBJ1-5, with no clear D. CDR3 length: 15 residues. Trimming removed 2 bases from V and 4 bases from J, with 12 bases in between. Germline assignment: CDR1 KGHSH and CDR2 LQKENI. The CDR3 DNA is TGTGCCAGCTCACCAAACCCCTCGGGGAATCAGCCCCAGCATTTT. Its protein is CASSPNPSGNQPQHF.

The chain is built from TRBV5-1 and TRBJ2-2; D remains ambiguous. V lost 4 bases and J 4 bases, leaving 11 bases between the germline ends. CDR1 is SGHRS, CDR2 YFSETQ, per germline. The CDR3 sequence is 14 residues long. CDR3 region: CASSLSTSTGELFF. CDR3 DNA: TGCGCCAGCAGCCTTTCCACGAGCACCGGGGAGCTGTTTTTT.

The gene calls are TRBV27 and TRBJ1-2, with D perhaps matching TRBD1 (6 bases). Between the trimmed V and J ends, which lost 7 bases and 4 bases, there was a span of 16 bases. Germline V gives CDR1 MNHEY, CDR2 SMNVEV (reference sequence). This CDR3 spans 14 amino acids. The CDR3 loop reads CASTKAGAGYGYTF. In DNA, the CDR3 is TGTGCCAGCACCAAAGCGGGGGCCGGCTATGGCTACACCTTC.